The rows below give T cell receptor beta chains drawn from one sample of a study of T cells after yellow fever vaccination. TCRdb reprocessed the 5' RACE reads with MiXCR, giving one entry per CDR3 protein. This sample yields around 340,000 distinct CDR3 sequences, of which roughly 8.7% are seen a single time; under 20% belongs to the top ten. Specimen: PBMCs, collected on the day of the first yellow fever vaccination. The origin of the receptors is a man younger than 30 who received the YFV17D yellow fever vaccine. CDR3s include the opening cysteine and the closing phenylalanine or tryptophan. A D gene is named only where the DNA matches it firmly. Size tells how often a clone was seen (once, few, many) or the class of an expanded clone, and some rows leave it out.

J gene	V gene	D gene	clone size	CDR3 DNA	CDR3 protein
TRBJ2-1	TRBV6-5	.	few	TGTGCCAGCAGTTACTCTGGACAGAGCAATGAGCAGTTCTTC	CASSYSGQSNEQFF
TRBJ2-3	TRBV11-2	.	.	TGTGCCAGCAGCTTTGGGCTGATGACCACAGATACGCAGTATTTT	CASSFGLMTTDTQYF
TRBJ1-5	TRBV20-1	TRBD1	few	TGCAGTGCCCCGGAAGACAGGGCTTTTCAGCCCCAGCATTTT	CSAPEDRAFQPQHF
TRBJ1-1	TRBV5-1	TRBD1	.	TGCGCCAGCCGGGCCGGGACAGGGGGCACTGAAGCTTTCTTT	CASRAGTGGTEAFF
TRBJ2-6	TRBV2	.	many	TGTGCCAGCAGTCCGGACTCTGGGGCCAACGTCCTGACTTTC	CASSPDSGANVLTF
TRBJ1-1	TRBV6-1	.	few	TGTGCCAGCAGTAGCCCAGGGGCAGGGGACCGGGGAACTGAAGCTTTCTTT	CASSSPGAGDRGTEAFF
TRBJ2-3	TRBV20-1	.	few	TGCAGTGCTTTTCGGGGACGCACAGATACGCAGTATTTT	CSAFRGRTDTQYF
TRBJ1-6	TRBV6-2/TRBV6-3	TRBD1	few	TGTGCCAGCAGGAGGGACAGTAATAATTCACCCCTCCACTTT	CASRRDSNNSPLHF
TRBJ1-1	TRBV5-1	.	.	TGCGCCAGCAGCTTGGAGGGAGGACCGAGCACTGAAGCTTTCTTT	CASSLEGGPSTEAFF
TRBJ1-5	TRBV27	TRBD1	few	TGTGCCAGCACTAAATTAATTGGGGACAGGGCTCAGCCCCAGCATTTT	CASTKLIGDRAQPQHF
TRBJ2-3	TRBV7-9	.	few	TGTGCCAGCAGCACCAATCGGGGGGCCGGGGGAGATACGCAGTATTTT	CASSTNRGAGGDTQYF
TRBJ2-5	TRBV3-1	TRBD2	few	TGTGCCAGCAGCGAATCCGGGACTAGCGGCTCTTGGGAGACCCAGTACTTC	CASSESGTSGSWETQYF
TRBJ2-6	TRBV5-4	.	many	TGTGCCAGCATGATAGGGAGCTCTGGGGCCAACGTCCTGACTTTC	CASMIGSSGANVLTF
TRBJ1-2	TRBV6-5	.	many	TGTGCCAGCAGTTTGACTATTCTACGGGGTGGCTACACCTTC	CASSLTILRGGYTF
TRBJ1-6	TRBV7-9	.	few	TGTGCCAGCAGCTTGGGACACTATAATTCACCCCTCCACTTT	CASSLGHYNSPLHF
TRBJ2-6	TRBV20-1	.	many	TGCAGCGGACAGTCTGGGGCCAACGTCCTGACTTTC	CSGQSGANVLTF
TRBJ1-1	TRBV9	.	few	TGTGCCAGCAGCGTAGCGGTGGCTACTGAAGCTTTCTTT	CASSVAVATEAFF
TRBJ2-3	TRBV4-3	TRBD2	many	TGCGCCAGCAAAGTCGGGGGGAGCACAGATACGCAGTATTTT	CASKVGGSTDTQYF
TRBJ2-3	TRBV19	TRBD2	few	TGTGCCAGTAGTAAATGGCTAGCGGCTAGCACAGATACGCAGTATTTT	CASSKWLAASTDTQYF
TRBJ2-5	TRBV28	.	few	TGTGCCAGCAGTTTAGCGGCAGCTGAGGGAAGGCAAGAGACCCAGTACTTC	CASSLAAAEGRQETQYF